These 5 T cell receptor beta chains came from one sample sequenced in a study of control samples from healthy donors and cancer patients. Profiled with immunoSEQ multiplex PCR; TCRdb holds only in-frame clones, not every one. The profile shows approximately 46,000 clones, more than 75% of them singletons. Sequencing was carried out using PBMCs. The receptors originated from a woman aged 60-75 years with lung cancer.

This clone showed up just a few times. V is TRBV2 and J is TRBJ1-3; no reliable D call. Per germline, CDR1 SNHLY and CDR2 FYNNEI. V lost 2 bases and J lost 2, with 10 bases in between. The length of the CDR3 is 15 residues. The DNA for the CDR3 is TGTGCCAGCAGTGAAACCCGGGCCGCTGGAAACACCATATATTTT. As protein: CASSETRAAGNTIYF.

This clone is labeled medium-sized. The V call is TRBV13, the J call TRBJ1-1; D uncertain. The CDR3 extends over 13 amino acids. Germline V CDR1 and CDR2: PRHDT, FYEKMQ (reference sequence). V gave up 2 bases and J gave up 6 bases, with 10 bases separating them. The CDR3 loop reads CASSLTPRAEAFF. In nucleotides, the CDR3 is TGTGCCAGCAGCTTAACCCCCCGCGCTGAAGCTTTCTTT. The full variable domain, its missing parts supplied by reference TRBV13 and TRBJ1-1, is AAGVIQSPRHLIKEKRETATLKCYPIPRHDTVYWYQQGPGQDPQFLISFYEKMQSDKGSIPDRFSAQQFSDYHSELNMSSLELGDSALYFCASSLTPRAEAFFGQGTRLTVV.

J is TRBJ2-7 and V is TRBV6-8; 11 bases align to TRBD2. The junction had 12 bases not matched to a gene; V was cut back by 6 bases and J by 2 bases. The CDR3 is made up of 17 amino acids. Per germline, CDR1 MNHGY and CDR2 SAAAGT. This chain's CDR3 is CASRRLAGTLPPYEQYF. In DNA, the CDR3 is TGTGCCAGCAGGAGACTAGCGGGAACCCTTCCTCCCTACGAGCAGTACTTC.

V and J are TRBV19 and TRBJ1-1; TRBD1 might be the D (5 bases). The CDR3 consists of 13 residues. The V gene's germline CDR1 is LNHDA and CDR2 SQIVND (reference sequence). The V end lost 4 bases, the J end lost 11 bases, and 17 bases lay between the germline ends. The CDR3 protein is CASSNGGRRLAFF. DNA for the CDR3: TGTGCCAGTAGTAACGGGGGGAGGCGGTTGGCTTTCTTT.

This chain connects TRBV3-1 (or the pseudogene TRBV3-2) to TRBJ2-5; tentatively, D is TRBD2 (7 bases). CDR1 and CDR2 from the germline V gene are LGHDT and YNNKEL (reference sequence). There are 19 residues in the CDR3. Between the trimmed V and J ends, which lost 5 bases and 0 bases, there was a span of 25 bases. The CDR3 reads CASSLIPISGGGDQETQYF. CDR3 nucleotide sequence: TGTGCCAGCAGCTTAATACCTATCTCTGGAGGGGGGGACCAAGAGACCCAGTACTTC.